The 13 T cell receptor beta chains listed next were all sequenced from one sample in a study of cytomegalovirus exposure and HLA in healthy donors. Repertoires were generated with immunoSEQ multiplex PCR, while TCRdb's copy carries only in-frame clones and drops some. This table holds 100,000 to 150,000 clones, approximately 91% found once. The specimen sequenced was PBMCs. Source of these receptors: a woman aged 18 to 35 in good health and CMV-seronegative.

This clone was observed once. CDR3 sequence: CASQTTASAMEQFF. As DNA, the CDR3 is TGTGCTTCCCAAACTACCGCCTCGGCAATGGAGCAGTTCTTC. The J gene is TRBJ2-1, the V gene TRBV30, with D uncertain. The CDR3 totals 14 residues. The germline CDR1 and CDR2 sequences are GTSNPN and SVGIG (reference sequence).

This rearrangement joins TRBV10-3 to TRBJ2-2; D unclear. Looked up from germline, CDR1 is ENHRY and CDR2 is SYGVKD. V was cut by 2 bases and J by 7 bases, with 11 bases left in between. The CDR3 length is 14 residues. CDR3 sequence reads: CAISELMVGGELFF. The CDR3, as DNA: TGTGCCATCAGTGAGCTAATGGTCGGCGGGGAGCTGTTTTTT.

The V call is TRBV7-2, the J call TRBJ2-5; 7 bases are a match to TRBD1. Germline assignment: CDR1 SGHTA and CDR2 FQGNSA. The J segment lost 4 bases and the V segment lost 1 base, leaving 0 bases of the junction unmatched. This CDR3 spans 13 amino acids. CDR3 residues: CASSLGQGETQYF. The CDR3 DNA reads TGTGCCAGCAGCTTAGGACAGGGAGAGACCCAGTACTTC.

The gene calls are TRBV30 and TRBJ2-7; D is uncertain. Germline CDR1 is GTSNPN and CDR2 is SVGIG (reference sequence). The CDR3 extends over 12 amino acids. The V end lost 0 bases, the J end lost 7 bases, and 10 bases lay between the germline ends. Written as DNA, the CDR3 is TGTGCCTGGAGTGTACGTCCTCGGGAGCAGTACTTC. Protein sequence: CAWSVRPREQYF.

The V call is TRBV19, the J call TRBJ2-7; no clear D. The germline gives CDR1 LNHDA, CDR2 SQIVND (reference sequence). V was clipped by 2 bases and J by 3 bases, with 8 bases between them. This CDR3 has 13 residues. CDR3 DNA sequence: TGTGCCAGTAGTATAACTACTAACTACGAGCAGTACTTC. It encodes CASSITTNYEQYF.

The chain uses TRBV4-1 and TRBJ1-1; 9 bases map to TRBD1. This CDR3 is 15 amino acids long. V trimming: 4 bases; J trimming: 6 bases; junction bases outside the gene matches: 9. Per the germline V gene, CDR1 is MGHRA and CDR2 is YSYEKL. The CDR3, as DNA: TGCGCCAGCAGCCGGACAGGGGAGGGGGCCTCTGAAGCTTTCTTT. Translating gives CASSRTGEGASEAFF.

The chain joins TRBV5-1 to TRBJ2-7, with TRBD2 matching 8 bases. CDR3 length equals 18 residues. CDR1 is SGHRS and CDR2 is YFSETQ in the germline V gene. The V segment lost 4 bases and the J segment 6 bases; nucleotides outside the gene matches: 21. CDR3 DNA sequence: TGCGCCAGCAGCCAAATACTCGGGGGTAGCGGGACCCGGGGCGAGCAGTACTTC. Encoded protein: CASSQILGGSGTRGEQYF.

The chain couples TRBV27 to TRBJ2-3, with D possibly matching TRBD2 (6 bases). Per germline, CDR1 MNHEY and CDR2 SMNVEV (reference sequence). The CDR3 contains 17 residues. Trimming pared 3 bases from V and 4 bases from J, leaving 20 bases between. CDR3 sequence reads: CASSFRRPGDGPDTQYF. CDR3 sequence (DNA): TGTGCCAGCAGTTTCCGTCGGCCGGGGGACGGACCAGATACGCAGTATTTT.

On this clone: With a much larger clone just one base away, this may be a read error. The gene calls are TRBV6-4 and TRBJ1-1, with 9 bases aligning to TRBD1. The germline CDR1 and CDR2 sequences are MRHNA and SNTAGT. The CDR3 covers 14 residues. With 2 bases clipped from V and 4 bases from J, the junction kept 2 bases outside the gene matches. The DNA of the CDR3 is TGTGCCAGCAGTGACGAACAGGGGGCCACTGAAGCTTTCTTT. Encoded protein: CASSDEQGATEAFF.

This chain links TRBV6-1 with TRBJ2-2, with D unresolved. Germline V CDR1 and CDR2: MNHNS, SASEGT. The CDR3 extends over 19 amino acids. The ends were cut back, 0 bases at V and 7 bases at J, with 24 bases in the middle. DNA of the CDR3: TGTGCCAGCAGTGAAGCGAAGTGGTCAGGAAATCCACGTGGCGGGGAGCTGTTTTTT. Residues: CASSEAKWSGNPRGGELFF.

The V call is TRBV19, the J call TRBJ2-7; tentative D call: TRBD1 (5 bases). Trimming removed 3 bases from V and 2 bases from J, with 8 bases in between. The CDR3 is 13 amino acids. Germline CDR1 is LNHDA and CDR2 is SQIVND (reference sequence). CDR3 nucleotides: TGTGCCAGTAGTATGGGGCAGGCCTACGAGCAGTACTTC. Encoded protein: CASSMGQAYEQYF.

J is TRBJ2-4 and V is TRBV13, with 10 bases lining up with TRBD2. Germline assignment: CDR1 PRHDT and CDR2 FYEKMQ (reference sequence). The CDR3 has 16 amino acids. The ends lost 4 bases at V and 1 base at J; junction bases unmatched: 4. CDR3: CASSSTGLAAKNIQYF. The CDR3 DNA follows: TGTGCCAGCAGCTCGACGGGACTAGCGGCCAAAAACATTCAGTACTTC.

The rearrangement uses TRBV6-1 and TRBJ1-2; TRBD1 matches at 7 bases. The CDR3 runs 13 residues. The germline V gene encodes CDR1 MNHNS and CDR2 SASEGT. With 8 bases clipped from V and 7 bases from J, the junction kept 10 bases outside the gene matches. The CDR3, as DNA: TGTGCCAGCCTACAGGGGTATCAGCTTGGCTACACCTTC. It specifies CASLQGYQLGYTF.